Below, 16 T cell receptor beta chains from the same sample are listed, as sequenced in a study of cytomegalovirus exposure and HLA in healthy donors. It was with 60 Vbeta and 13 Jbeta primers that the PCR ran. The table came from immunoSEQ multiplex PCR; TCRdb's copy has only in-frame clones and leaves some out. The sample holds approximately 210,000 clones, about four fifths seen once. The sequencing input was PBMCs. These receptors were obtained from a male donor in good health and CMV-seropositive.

The DNA for the CDR3 is TGTGCCAGCAGCTTGGGACCCTCTAGCGAGGGATACGAGCAGTACTTC. Its translation is CASSLGPSSEGYEQYF. This sequence joins TRBV5-4 and TRBJ2-7; D perhaps matches TRBD2 (6 bases). The CDR3 consists of 16 residues. Trimming pared 0 bases from V and 4 bases from J, leaving 17 bases between. Germline V gene data show CDR1 as SGHNT and CDR2 as YYREEE (reference sequence).

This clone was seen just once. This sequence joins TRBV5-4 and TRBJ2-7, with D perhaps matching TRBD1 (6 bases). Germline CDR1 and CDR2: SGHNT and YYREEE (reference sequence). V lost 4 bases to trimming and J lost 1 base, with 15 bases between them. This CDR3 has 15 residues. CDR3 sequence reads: CASSHRDILSYEQYF. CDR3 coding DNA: TGTGCCAGCAGCCACCGGGACATCTTATCCTACGAGCAGTACTTC.

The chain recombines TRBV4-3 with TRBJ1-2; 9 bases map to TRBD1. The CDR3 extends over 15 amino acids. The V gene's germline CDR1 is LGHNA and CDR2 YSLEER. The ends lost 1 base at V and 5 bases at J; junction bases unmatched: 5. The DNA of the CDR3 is TGCGCCAGCAGCCAAGGAGGGACAGGGCAATATGGCTACACCTTC. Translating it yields CASSQGGTGQYGYTF.

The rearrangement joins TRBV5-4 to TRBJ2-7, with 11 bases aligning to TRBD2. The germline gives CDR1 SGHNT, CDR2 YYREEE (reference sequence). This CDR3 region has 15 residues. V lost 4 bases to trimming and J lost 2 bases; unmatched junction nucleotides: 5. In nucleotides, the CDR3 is TGTGCCAGCAGCCCTACTAGCGGGGGAGCCTACGAGCAGTACTTC. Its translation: CASSPTSGGAYEQYF.

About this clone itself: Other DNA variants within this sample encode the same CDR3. The CDR3 protein is CASSLSGGYNEQFF. The CDR3 bases are TGTGCCAGCAGCTTAAGCGGAGGGTACAATGAGCAGTTCTTC. This chain connects TRBV7-3 to TRBJ2-1; D is perhaps TRBD2 (6 bases). The V end was cut by 1 base, the J end by 4 bases, with 8 bases between. This CDR3 contains 14 residues. Germline V gene sequence: CDR1 SGHTA, CDR2 FQGTGA.

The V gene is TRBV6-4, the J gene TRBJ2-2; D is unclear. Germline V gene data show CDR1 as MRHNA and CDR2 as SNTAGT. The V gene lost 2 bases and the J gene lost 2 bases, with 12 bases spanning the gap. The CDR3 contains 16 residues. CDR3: CASSDPTVGNTGELFF. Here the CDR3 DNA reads TGTGCCAGCAGTGACCCGACGGTGGGCAACACCGGGGAGCTGTTTTTT.

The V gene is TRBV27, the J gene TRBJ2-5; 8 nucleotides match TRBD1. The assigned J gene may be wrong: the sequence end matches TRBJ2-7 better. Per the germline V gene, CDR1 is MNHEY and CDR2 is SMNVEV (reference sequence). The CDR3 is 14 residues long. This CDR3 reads CASSLAGGIHEQYF. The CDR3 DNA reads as TGTGCCAGCAGTTTAGCAGGGGGCATACACGAGCAGTACTTC.

The CDR3 region has the DNA TGTGCCAGTAGTAACAACTACAATGAGCAGTTCTTC. This translates into CASSNNYNEQFF. This chain uses TRBV19 with TRBJ2-1; D remains unclear. The CDR3 covers 12 residues. The V end lost 4 bases, the J end lost 3 bases, and 4 bases lay between the germline ends. Germline V gives CDR1 LNHDA, CDR2 SQIVND (reference sequence).

The CDR3 DNA reads as TGCGCCAGCAGCTTGGGGGCAGGGGGCATGGATGAAAAACTGTTTTTT. It is translated as CASSLGAGGMDEKLFF. This chain links TRBV5-1 with TRBJ1-4, with TRBD1 matching over 8 bases. Germline lookup yields CDR1 SGHRS and CDR2 YFSETQ. This CDR3 is built from 16 residues. Trimming at V came to 0 bases and at J to 6 bases, leaving 7 bases not matched to a gene.

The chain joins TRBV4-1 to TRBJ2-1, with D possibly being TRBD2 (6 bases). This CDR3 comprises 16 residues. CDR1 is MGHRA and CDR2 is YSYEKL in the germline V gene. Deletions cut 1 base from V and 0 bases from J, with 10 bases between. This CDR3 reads CASSQGGRSSYNEQFF. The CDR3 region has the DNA TGCGCCAGCAGCCAAGGGGGGAGGAGCTCCTACAATGAGCAGTTCTTC.

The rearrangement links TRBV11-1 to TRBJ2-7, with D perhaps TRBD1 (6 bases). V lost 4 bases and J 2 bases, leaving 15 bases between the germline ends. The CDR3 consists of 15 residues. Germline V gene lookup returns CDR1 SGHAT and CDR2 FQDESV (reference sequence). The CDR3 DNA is TGTGCCAGCAGCTCTCAGGGGACACTAGCCTACGAGCAGTACTTC. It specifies CASSSQGTLAYEQYF.

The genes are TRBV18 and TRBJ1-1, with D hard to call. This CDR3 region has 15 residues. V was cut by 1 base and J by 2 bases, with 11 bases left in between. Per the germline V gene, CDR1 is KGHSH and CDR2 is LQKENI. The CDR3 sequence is CASSPQNSLNTEAFF. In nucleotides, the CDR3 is TGTGCCAGCTCACCACAGAACAGCCTAAACACTGAAGCTTTCTTT.

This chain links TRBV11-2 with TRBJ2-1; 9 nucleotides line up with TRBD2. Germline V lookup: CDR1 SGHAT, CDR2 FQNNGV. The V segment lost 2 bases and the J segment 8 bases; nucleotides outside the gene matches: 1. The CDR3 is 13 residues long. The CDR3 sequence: CASSLPSGDEQFF. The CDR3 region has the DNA TGTGCCAGCAGCTTACCTAGCGGGGATGAGCAGTTCTTC.

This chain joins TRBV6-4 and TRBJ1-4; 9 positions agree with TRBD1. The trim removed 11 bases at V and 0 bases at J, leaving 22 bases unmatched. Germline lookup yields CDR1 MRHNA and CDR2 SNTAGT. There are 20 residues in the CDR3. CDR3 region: CAADLTGGQGPWTTNEKLFF. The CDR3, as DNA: TGTGCCGCGGACCTTACAGGGGGCCAGGGTCCGTGGACAACTAATGAAAAACTGTTTTTT.

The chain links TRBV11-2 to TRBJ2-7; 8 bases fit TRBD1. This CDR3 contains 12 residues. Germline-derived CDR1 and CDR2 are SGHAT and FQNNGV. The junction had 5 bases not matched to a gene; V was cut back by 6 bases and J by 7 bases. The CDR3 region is CASRYRGWEQYF. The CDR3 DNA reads TGTGCCAGCAGGTACAGGGGGTGGGAGCAGTACTTC.

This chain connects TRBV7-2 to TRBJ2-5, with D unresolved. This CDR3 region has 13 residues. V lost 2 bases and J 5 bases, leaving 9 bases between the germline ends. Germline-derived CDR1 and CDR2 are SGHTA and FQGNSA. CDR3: CASSLWVEETQYF. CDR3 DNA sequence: TGTGCCAGCAGCTTATGGGTGGAGGAGACCCAGTACTTC.